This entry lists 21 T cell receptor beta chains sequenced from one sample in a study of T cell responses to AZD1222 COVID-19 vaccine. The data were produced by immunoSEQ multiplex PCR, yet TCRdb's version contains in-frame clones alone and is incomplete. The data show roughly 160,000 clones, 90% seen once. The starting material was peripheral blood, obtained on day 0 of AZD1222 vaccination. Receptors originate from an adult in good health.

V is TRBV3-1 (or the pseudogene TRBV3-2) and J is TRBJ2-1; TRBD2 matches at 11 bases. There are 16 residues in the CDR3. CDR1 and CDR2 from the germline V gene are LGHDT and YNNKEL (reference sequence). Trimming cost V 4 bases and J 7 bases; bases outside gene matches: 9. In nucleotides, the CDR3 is TGTGCCAGCAGCCGTTCGACTAGCGGGGCCGGGAATGAGCAGTTCTTC. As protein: CASSRSTSGAGNEQFF.

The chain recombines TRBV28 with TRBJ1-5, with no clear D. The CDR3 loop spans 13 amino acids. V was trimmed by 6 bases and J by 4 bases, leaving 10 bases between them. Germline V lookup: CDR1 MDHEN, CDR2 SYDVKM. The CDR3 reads CASSSPVNQPQHF. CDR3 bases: TGTGCCAGCAGCTCGCCAGTAAATCAGCCCCAGCATTTT.

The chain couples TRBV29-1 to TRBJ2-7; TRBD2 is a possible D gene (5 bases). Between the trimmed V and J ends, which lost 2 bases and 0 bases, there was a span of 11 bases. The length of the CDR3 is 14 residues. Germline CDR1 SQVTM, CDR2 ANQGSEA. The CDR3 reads CSVESPGNSYEQYF. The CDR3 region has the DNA TGCAGCGTTGAATCACCGGGAAACTCCTACGAGCAGTACTTC.

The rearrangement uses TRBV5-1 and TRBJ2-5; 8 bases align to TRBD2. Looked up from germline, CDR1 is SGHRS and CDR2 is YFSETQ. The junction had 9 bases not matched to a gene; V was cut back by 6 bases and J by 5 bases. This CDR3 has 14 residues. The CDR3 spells CASTLGGASETQYF. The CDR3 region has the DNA TGCGCCAGCACCCTCGGGGGGGCCAGCGAGACCCAGTACTTC.

CDR3 sequence reads: CASSFYLNTEAFF. Here the CDR3 DNA reads TGTGCCAGCAGTTTTTACCTCAACACTGAAGCTTTCTTT. V is TRBV28 and J is TRBJ1-1; D remains unclear. V was trimmed by 3 bases and J by 2 bases, leaving 7 bases between them. Germline CDR1 is MDHEN and CDR2 is SYDVKM. The CDR3 spans 13 residues.

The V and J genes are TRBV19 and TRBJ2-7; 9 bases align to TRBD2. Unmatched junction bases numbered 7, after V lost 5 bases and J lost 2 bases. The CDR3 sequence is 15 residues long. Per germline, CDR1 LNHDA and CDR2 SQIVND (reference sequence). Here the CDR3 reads CASSPQAGGAYEQYF. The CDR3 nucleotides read TGTGCCAGTAGTCCCCAGGCGGGGGGGGCCTACGAGCAGTACTTC.

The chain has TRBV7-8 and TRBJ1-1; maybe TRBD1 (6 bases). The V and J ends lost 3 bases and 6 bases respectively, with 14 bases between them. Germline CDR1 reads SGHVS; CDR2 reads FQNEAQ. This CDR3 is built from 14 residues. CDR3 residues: CASSLLEDSPEAFF. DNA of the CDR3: TGTGCCAGCAGCTTGTTGGAGGACAGCCCTGAAGCTTTCTTT.

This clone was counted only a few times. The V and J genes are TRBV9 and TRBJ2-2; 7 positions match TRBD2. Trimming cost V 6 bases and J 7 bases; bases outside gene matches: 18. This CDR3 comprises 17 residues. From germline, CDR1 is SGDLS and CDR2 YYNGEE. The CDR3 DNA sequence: TGTGCCAGCAACTTTAGAAGCGGGGCCCTAGGCAGCGGGGAGCTGTTTTTT. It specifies CASNFRSGALGSGELFF.

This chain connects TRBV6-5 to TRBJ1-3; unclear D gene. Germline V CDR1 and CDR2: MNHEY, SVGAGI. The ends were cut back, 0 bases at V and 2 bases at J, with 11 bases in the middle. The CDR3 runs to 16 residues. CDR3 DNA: TGTGCCAGCAGTTACTCGGCGGTGTCTACTGGAAACACCATATATTTT. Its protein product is CASSYSAVSTGNTIYF.

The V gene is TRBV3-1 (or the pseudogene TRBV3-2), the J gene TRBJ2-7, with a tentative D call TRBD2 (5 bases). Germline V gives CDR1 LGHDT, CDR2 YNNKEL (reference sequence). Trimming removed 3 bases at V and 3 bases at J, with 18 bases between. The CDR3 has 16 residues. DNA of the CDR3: TGTGCCAGCAGCCATGTGATCCTAGCTCCCCACTACGAGCAGTACTTC. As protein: CASSHVILAPHYEQYF.

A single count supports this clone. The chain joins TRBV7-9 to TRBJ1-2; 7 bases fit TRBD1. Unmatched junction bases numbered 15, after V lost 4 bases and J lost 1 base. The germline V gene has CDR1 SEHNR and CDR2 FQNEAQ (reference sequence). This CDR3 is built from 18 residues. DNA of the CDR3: TGTGCCAGCAGCTACACAGGGGCCACCACCTTAGTTAACTATGGCTACACCTTC. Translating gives CASSYTGATTLVNYGYTF. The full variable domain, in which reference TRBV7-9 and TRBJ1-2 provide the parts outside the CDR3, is DTGVSQNPRHKITKRGQNVTFRCDPISEHNRLYWYRQTLGQGPEFLTYFQNEAQLEKSRLLSDRFSAERPKGSFSTLEIQRTEQGDSAMYLCASSYTGATTLVNYGYTFGSGTRLTVV.

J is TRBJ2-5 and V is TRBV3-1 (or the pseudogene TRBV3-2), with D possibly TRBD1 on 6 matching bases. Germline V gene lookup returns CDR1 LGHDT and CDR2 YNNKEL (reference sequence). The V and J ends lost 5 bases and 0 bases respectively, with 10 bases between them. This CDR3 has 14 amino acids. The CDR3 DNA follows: TGTGCCAGCAGCAGTCGGACAGACCAAGAGACCCAGTACTTC. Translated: CASSSRTDQETQYF.

The CDR3 region has the DNA TGTGCCAGCAGCATCCGGACAGGGGGCACTGAAGCTTTCTTT. Amino acid sequence: CASSIRTGGTEAFF. The rearrangement uses TRBV7-9 and TRBJ1-1; 10 bases line up with TRBD1. The length of the CDR3 is 14 residues. J lost 4 bases, V lost 5 bases, and 4 bases had no gene match. CDR1 and CDR2 (germline): SEHNR, FQNEAQ (reference sequence). Supplemented by reference TRBV7-9 and TRBJ1-1, the full variable domain reads DTGVSQNPRHKITKRGQNVTFRCDPISEHNRLYWYRQTLGQGPEFLTYFQNEAQLEKSRLLSDRFSAERPKGSFSTLEIQRTEQGDSAMYLCASSIRTGGTEAFFGQGTRLTVV.

The CDR3 reads CASSELLEQFF. The CDR3 DNA is TGTGCCAGCAGTGAATTGCTGGAGCAGTTCTTC. The chain couples TRBV25-1 to TRBJ2-1; D is undetermined. V dropped 1 base and J dropped 10 bases, with 5 bases sitting between them. This CDR3 has 11 amino acids. Looked up from germline, CDR1 is MGHDK and CDR2 is SYGVNS.

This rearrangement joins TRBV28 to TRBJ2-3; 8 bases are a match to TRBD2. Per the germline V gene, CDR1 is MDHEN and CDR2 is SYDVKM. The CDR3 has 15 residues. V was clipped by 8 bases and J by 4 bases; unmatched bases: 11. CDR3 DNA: TGTGCCAGCCGAAACGGGGGGGCCGGGGCAGATACGCAGTATTTT. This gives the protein CASRNGGAGADTQYF.

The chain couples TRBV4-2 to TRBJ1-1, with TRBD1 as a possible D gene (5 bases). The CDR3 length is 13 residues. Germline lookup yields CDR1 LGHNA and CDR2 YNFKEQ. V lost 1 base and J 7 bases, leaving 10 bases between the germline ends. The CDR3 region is CASSQGGPREAFF. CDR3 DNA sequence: TGTGCCAGCAGCCAAGGGGGACCCCGTGAAGCTTTCTTT.

Here the CDR3 reads CASSPSTGRVTDTQYF. The CDR3 bases are TGCGCCAGCAGCCCCTCGACAGGGAGAGTTACAGATACGCAGTATTTT. The chain is built from TRBV5-1 and TRBJ2-3; 7 positions match TRBD1. CDR1 is SGHRS and CDR2 is YFSETQ in the germline V gene. CDR3 length: 16 amino acids. V was clipped by 4 bases and J by 3 bases; unmatched bases: 11.

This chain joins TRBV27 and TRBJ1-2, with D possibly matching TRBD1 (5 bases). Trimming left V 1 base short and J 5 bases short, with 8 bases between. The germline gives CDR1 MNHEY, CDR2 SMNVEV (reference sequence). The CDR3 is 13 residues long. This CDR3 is CASSLWGLYGYTF. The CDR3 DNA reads TGTGCCAGCAGTTTATGGGGGTTATATGGCTACACCTTC.

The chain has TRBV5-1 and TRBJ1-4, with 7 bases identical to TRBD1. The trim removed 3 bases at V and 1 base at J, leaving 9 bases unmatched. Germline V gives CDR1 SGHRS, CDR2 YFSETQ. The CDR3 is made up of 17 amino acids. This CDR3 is CASSYYRQGGTNEKLFF. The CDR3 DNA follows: TGCGCCAGCAGCTACTATAGACAGGGAGGAACTAATGAAAAACTGTTTTTT.

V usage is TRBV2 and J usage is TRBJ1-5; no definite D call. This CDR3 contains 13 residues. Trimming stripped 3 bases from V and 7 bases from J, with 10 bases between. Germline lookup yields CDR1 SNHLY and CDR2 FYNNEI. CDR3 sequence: CASSDKGLQPQHF. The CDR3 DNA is TGTGCCAGCAGTGACAAGGGCTTGCAGCCCCAGCATTTT.

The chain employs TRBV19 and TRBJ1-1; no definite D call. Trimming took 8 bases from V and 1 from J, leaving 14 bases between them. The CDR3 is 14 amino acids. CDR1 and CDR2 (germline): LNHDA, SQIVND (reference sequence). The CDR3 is CASERVDSNTEAFF. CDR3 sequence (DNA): TGTGCCAGTGAGCGGGTAGATTCGAACACTGAAGCTTTCTTT.